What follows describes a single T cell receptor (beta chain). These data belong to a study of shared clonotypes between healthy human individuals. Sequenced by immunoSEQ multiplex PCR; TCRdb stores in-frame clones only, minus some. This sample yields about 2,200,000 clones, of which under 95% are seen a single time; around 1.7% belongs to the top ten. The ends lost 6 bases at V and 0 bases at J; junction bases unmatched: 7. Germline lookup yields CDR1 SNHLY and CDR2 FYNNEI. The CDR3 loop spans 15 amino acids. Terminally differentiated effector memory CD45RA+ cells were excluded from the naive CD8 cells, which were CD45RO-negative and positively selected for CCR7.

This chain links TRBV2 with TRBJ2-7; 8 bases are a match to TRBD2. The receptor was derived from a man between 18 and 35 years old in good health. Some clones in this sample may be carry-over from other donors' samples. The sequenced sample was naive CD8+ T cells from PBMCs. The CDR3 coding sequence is TGTGCCAGCAGAGAAAATAGCGGGATCTCCTACGAGCAGTACTTC. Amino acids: CASRENSGISYEQYF. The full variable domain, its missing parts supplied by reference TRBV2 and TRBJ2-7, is EPEVTQTPSHQVTQMGQEVILRCVPISNHLYFYWYRQILGQKVEFLVSFYNNEISEKSEIFDDQFSVERPDGSNFTLKIRSTKLEDSAMYFCASRENSGISYEQYFGPGTRLTVT.